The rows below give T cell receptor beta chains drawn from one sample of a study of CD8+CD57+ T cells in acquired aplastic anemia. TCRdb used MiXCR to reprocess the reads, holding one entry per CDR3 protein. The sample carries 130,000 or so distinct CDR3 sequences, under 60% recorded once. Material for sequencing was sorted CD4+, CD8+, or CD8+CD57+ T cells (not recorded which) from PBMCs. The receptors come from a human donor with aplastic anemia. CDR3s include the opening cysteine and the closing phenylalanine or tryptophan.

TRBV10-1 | CASSDESQQYF
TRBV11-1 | CASSPRLAGGPGFSSQETQYF
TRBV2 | CASSEQQGERYGYTF
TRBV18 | CASSPLQGKNSPLHF
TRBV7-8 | CASTLPPGEQYF
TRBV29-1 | CSARGGRGYTEAFF
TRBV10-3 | CAISDGENHNEQFF
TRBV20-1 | CSAAPGVTEAFF
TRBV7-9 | CASSGWTSGKDPRETQYF
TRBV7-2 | CATSQGLQETQYF